The clone carrying this TCR beta chain came up once. The trim removed 2 bases at V and 4 bases at J, leaving 2 bases unmatched. The germline CDR1 and CDR2 sequences are KGHSH and LQKENI. The CDR3 extends over 16 amino acids. Method: immunoSEQ multiplex PCR; TCRdb's copy keeps in-frame clones and lacks some. Here the sample spans tens of thousands of clones, 80% to 90% being singletons. The sample belongs to a study of OX40 agonist ivuxolimab in advanced cancers. This sequence was found in an adult with an advanced solid tumor such as melanoma, head and neck, liver or kidney cancer. The sample was CD4+ or CD8+ T cells sorted from blood, taken in a trial of the OX40 agonist ivuxolimab. The genes are TRBV18 and TRBJ2-2; 12 nucleotides match TRBD2. Written as DNA, the CDR3 is TGTGCCAGCTCACCAGGACTAGCGGGAAGCACCGGGGAGCTGTTTTTT. It translates to CASSPGLAGSTGELFF.